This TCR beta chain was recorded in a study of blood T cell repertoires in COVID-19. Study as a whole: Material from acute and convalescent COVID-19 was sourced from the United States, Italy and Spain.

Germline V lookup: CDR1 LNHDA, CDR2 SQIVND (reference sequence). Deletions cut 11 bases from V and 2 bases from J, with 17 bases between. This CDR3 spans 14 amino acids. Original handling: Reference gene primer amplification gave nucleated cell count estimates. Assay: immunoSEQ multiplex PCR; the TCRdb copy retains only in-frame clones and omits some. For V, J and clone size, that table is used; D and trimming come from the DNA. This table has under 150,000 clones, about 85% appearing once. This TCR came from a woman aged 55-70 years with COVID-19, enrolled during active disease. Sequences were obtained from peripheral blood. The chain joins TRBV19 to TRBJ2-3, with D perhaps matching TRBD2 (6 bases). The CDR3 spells CASKIGDFTDTQYF. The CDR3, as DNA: TGTGCCTCCAAGATCGGGGACTTCACAGATACGCAGTATTTT.